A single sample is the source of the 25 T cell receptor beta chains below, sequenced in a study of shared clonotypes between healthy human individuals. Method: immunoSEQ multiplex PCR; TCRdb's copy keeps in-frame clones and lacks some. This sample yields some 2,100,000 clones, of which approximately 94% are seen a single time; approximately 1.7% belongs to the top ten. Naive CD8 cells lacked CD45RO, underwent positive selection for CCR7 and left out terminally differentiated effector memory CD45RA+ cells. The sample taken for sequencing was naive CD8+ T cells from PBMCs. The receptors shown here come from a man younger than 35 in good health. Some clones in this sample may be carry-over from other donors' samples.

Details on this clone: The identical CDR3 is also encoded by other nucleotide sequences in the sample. The chain's CDR3 is CASTQGSYEQYF. In nucleotides, the CDR3 is TGTGCCAGCACACAGGGCTCCTACGAGCAGTACTTC. The chain combines TRBV7-9 with TRBJ2-7; TRBD1 might be the D (6 bases). Germline loops: CDR1 SEHNR, CDR2 FQNEAQ (reference sequence). The V end was cut by 7 bases, the J end by 0 bases, with 7 bases between. There are 12 residues in the CDR3.

This CDR3 is CASSNRVFLSSGANVLTF. The CDR3 DNA sequence: TGTGCCAGCAGCAACAGGGTCTTTCTAAGCTCTGGGGCCAACGTCCTGACTTTC. V and J are TRBV13 and TRBJ2-6; a possible D gene is TRBD1 (6 bases). CDR1 and CDR2 (germline): PRHDT, FYEKMQ (reference sequence). This CDR3 has 18 residues. The V end lost 5 bases, the J end lost 0 bases, and 17 bases lay between the germline ends.

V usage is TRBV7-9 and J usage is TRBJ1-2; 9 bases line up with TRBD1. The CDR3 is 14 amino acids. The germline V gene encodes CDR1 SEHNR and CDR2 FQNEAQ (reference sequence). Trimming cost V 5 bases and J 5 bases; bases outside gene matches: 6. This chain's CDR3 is CASSPDRGGYGYTF. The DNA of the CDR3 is TGTGCCAGCAGCCCGGACAGGGGTGGATATGGCTACACCTTC.

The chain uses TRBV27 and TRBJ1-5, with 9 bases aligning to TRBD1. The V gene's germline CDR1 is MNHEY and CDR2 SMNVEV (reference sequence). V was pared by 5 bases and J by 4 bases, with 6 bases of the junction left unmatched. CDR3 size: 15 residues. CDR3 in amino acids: CASSDGTGKNQPQHF. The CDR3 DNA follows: TGTGCCAGCAGTGACGGGACAGGGAAAAATCAGCCCCAGCATTTT.

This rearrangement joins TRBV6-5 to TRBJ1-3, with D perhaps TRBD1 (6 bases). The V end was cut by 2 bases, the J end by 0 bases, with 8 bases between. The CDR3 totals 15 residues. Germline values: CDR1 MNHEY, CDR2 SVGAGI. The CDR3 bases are TGTGCCAGCAGTTACGACAGGAGCTCTGGAAACACCATATATTTT. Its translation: CASSYDRSSGNTIYF.

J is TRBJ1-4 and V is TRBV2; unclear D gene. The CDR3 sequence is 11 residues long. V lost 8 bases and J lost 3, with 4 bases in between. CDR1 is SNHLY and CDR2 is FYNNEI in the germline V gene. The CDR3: CASWANEKLFF. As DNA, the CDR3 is TGTGCCAGCTGGGCTAATGAAAAACTGTTTTTT.

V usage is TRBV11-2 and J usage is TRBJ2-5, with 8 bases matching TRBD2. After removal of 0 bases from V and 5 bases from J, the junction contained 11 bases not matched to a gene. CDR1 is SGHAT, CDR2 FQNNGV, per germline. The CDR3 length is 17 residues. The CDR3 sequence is CASSLEGERTSWETQYF. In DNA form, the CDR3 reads TGTGCCAGCAGCTTAGAAGGGGAGCGGACTAGCTGGGAGACCCAGTACTTC.

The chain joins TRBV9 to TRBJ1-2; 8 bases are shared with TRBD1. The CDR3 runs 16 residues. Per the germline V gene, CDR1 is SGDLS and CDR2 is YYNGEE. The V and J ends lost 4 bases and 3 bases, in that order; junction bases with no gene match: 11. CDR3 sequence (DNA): TGTGCCAGCAGCCCAACTCCCAGGGGGCAGGACTATGGCTACACCTTC. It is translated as CASSPTPRGQDYGYTF. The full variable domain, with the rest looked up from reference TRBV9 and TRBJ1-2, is DSGVTQTPKHLITATGQRVTLRCSPRSGDLSVYWYQQSLDQGLQFLIQYYNGEERAKGNILERFSAQQFPDLHSELNLSSLELGDSALYFCASSPTPRGQDYGYTFGSGTRLTVV.

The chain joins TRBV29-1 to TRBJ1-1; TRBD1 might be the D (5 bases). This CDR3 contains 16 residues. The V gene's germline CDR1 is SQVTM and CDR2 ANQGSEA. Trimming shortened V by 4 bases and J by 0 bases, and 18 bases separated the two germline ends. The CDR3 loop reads CSVVRGTYSMNTEAFF. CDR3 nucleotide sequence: TGCAGCGTTGTTCGGGGCACCTATTCTATGAACACTGAAGCTTTCTTT. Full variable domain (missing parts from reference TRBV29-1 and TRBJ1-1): SAVISQKPSRDICQRGTSLTIQCQVDSQVTMMFWYRQQPGQSLTLIATANQGSEATYESGFVIDKFPISRPNLTFSTLTVSNMSPEDSSIYLCSVVRGTYSMNTEAFFGQGTRLTVV.

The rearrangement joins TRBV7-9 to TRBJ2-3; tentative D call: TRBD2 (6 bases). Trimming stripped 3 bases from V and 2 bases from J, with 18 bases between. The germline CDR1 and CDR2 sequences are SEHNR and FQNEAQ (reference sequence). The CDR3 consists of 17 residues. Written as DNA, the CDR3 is TGTGCCAGCAGCTTTCCGGGACGGAGGACTACCACAGATACGCAGTATTTT. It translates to CASSFPGRRTTTDTQYF.

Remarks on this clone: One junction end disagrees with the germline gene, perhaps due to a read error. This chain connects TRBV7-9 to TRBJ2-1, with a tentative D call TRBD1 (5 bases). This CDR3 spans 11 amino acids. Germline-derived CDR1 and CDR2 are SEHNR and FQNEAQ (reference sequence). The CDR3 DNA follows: TGTGCCAGCAGCTTATCCCCAGGGCTGGTCTTC. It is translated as CASSLSPGLVF.

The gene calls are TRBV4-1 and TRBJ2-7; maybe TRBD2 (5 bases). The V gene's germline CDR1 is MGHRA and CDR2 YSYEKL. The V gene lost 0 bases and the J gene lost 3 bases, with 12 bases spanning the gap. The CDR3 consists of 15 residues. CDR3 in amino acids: CASSQEWAGGYEQYF. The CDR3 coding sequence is TGCGCCAGCAGCCAAGAATGGGCAGGAGGCTACGAGCAGTACTTC.

CDR3 protein: CASSGGQGYNTEAFF. CDR3 sequence (DNA): TGTGCCAGCAGCGGGGGACAGGGGTACAACACTGAAGCTTTCTTT. The genes are TRBV13 and TRBJ1-1; TRBD1 aligns across 10 bases. The trim removed 5 bases at V and 2 bases at J, leaving 5 bases unmatched. The CDR3 has 15 residues. In germline, CDR1 is PRHDT, CDR2 FYEKMQ (reference sequence). Supplemented by reference TRBV13 and TRBJ1-1, the full variable domain reads AAGVIQSPRHLIKEKRETATLKCYPIPRHDTVYWYQQGPGQDPQFLISFYEKMQSDKGSIPDRFSAQQFSDYHSELNMSSLELGDSALYFCASSGGQGYNTEAFFGQGTRLTVV.

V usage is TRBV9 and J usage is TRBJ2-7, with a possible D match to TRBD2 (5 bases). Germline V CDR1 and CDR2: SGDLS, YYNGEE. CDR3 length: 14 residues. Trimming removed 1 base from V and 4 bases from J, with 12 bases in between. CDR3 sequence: CASSVRDGLYEQYF. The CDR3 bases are TGTGCCAGCAGCGTAAGAGACGGACTGTACGAGCAGTACTTC.

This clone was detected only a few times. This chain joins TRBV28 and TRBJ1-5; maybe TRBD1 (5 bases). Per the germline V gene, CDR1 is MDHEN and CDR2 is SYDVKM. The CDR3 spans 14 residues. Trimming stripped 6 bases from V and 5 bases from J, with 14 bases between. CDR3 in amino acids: CASRPQARDQPQHF. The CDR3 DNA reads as TGTGCCAGCAGACCACAGGCGCGCGATCAGCCCCAGCATTTT.

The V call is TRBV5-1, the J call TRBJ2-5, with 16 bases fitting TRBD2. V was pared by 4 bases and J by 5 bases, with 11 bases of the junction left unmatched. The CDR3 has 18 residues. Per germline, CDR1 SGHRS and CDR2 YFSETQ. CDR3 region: CASSPGLAGGPPWETQYF. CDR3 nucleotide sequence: TGCGCCAGCAGCCCGGGACTAGCGGGAGGGCCCCCTTGGGAGACCCAGTACTTC.

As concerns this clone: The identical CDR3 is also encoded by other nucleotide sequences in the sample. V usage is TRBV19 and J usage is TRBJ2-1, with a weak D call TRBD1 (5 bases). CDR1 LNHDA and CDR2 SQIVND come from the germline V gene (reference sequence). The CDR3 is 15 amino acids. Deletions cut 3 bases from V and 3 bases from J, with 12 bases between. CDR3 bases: TGTGCCAGTAGTATTGGGCAGGGTAGCTACAATGAGCAGTTCTTC. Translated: CASSIGQGSYNEQFF.

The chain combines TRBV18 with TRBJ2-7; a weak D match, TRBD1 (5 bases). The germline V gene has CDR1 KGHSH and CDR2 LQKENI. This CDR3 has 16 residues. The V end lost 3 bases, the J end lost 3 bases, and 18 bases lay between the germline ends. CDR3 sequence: CASSPDTRATDYEQYF. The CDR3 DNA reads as TGTGCCAGCTCACCGGACACCCGTGCGACAGACTACGAGCAGTACTTC. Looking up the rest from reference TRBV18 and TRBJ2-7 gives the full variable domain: NAGVMQNPRHLVRRRGQEARLRCSPMKGHSHVYWYRQLPEEGLKFMVYLQKENIIDESGMPKERFSAEFPKEGPSILRIQQVVRGDSAAYFCASSPDTRATDYEQYFGPGTRLTVT.

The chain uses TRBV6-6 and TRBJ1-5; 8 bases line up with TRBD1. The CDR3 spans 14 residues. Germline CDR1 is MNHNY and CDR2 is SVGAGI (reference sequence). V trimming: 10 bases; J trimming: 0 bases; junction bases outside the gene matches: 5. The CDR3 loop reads CATSTGDSNQPQHF. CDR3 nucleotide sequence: TGTGCCACTTCGACAGGGGATAGCAATCAGCCCCAGCATTTT.

CDR3 sequence: CASSHGGVWYF. CDR3 coding DNA: TGCGCCAGCAGCCATGGGGGGGTCTGGTACTTC. V and J are TRBV4-1 and TRBJ2-7; 7 bases align to TRBD2. The CDR3 has 11 residues. V lost 3 bases to trimming and J lost 12 bases; unmatched junction nucleotides: 5. Germline V lookup: CDR1 MGHRA, CDR2 YSYEKL.

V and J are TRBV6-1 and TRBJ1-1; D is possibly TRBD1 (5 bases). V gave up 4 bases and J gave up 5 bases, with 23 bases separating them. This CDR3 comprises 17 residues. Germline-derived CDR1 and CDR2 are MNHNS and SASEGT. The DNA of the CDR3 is TGTGCCAGCAGTGTCCCTTGGGGGGGGATGGGGCAAACTGAAGCTTTCTTT. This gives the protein CASSVPWGGMGQTEAFF.

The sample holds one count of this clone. CDR3 DNA: TGCGCCAGCAGCCGATACCTAGGCGGAGGGGGAGGATTGAGCAATCAGCCCCAGCATTTT. It yields the protein CASSRYLGGGGGLSNQPQHF. The chain employs TRBV4-3 and TRBJ1-5; D possibly corresponds to TRBD1 (6 bases). The CDR3 consists of 20 residues. V was clipped by 4 bases and J by 1 base, with 26 bases between them. CDR1 is LGHNA, CDR2 YSLEER, per germline.

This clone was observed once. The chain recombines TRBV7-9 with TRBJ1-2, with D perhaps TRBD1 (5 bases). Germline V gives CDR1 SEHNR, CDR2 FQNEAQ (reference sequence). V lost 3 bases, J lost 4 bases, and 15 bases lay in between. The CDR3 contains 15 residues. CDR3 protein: CASSFGGPVLYGYTF. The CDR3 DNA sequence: TGTGCCAGCAGCTTCGGGGGTCCTGTTCTCTATGGCTACACCTTC.

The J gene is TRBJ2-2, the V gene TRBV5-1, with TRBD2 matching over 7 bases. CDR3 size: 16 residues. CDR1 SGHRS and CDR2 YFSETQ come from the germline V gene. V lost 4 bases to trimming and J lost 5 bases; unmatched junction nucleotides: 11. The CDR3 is CASSTGPGGYTGELFF. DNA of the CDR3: TGCGCCAGCAGCACAGGACCGGGGGGATATACCGGGGAGCTGTTTTTT.

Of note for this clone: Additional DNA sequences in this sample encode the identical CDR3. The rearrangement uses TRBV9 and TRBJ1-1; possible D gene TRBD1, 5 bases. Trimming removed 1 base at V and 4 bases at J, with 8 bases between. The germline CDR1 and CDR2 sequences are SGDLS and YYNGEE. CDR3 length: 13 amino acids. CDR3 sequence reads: CASSVTGGTEAFF. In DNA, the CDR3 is TGTGCCAGCAGCGTAACAGGAGGCACTGAAGCTTTCTTT.